This TCR beta chain stems from a study of regulatory T cells in long-lasting Graves disease. Comments on this clonotype: The antigen remains unidentified.

Study results and limitations: A reduction in accuracy may have resulted from the small sample size.

Time point described: newly diagnosed GD, antithyroid drugs for less than 3 months. The TCR library was made from RNA that had been extracted from PBMCs in TRIzol. An endocrinology department in Xi'an, China, supplied the patients. Libraries of TCR beta came from iRepertoire HTBI primers plus Arm-PCR of CDR3 regions. TCRdb reanalysed the multiplex PCR reads using MiXCR and keeps one entry per CDR3 protein. The table lists around 360,000 distinct CDR3 sequences, about a sixth of them singletons. The data were also submitted as part of a second study, on T cells in Graves' hyperthyroidism and ophthalmopathy. That work contributes: A first-round RT-PCR of the TCR CDR3 used the HTBI primer set.

The clonotype originates from a woman aged 18-29 years with Graves disease. This material consisted of peripheral blood mononuclear cells (PBMCs), taken at new diagnosis, from a patient treated with antithyroid drugs.

The DNA of the CDR3 is TGTGCCAGCAGTTACTCGGGGGAGGGCCTTGAAGCTTTCTTT. Residues: CASSYSGEGLEAFF. The J gene is TRBJ1-1, the V gene TRBV6-2 or TRBV6-3; the D gene is possibly TRBD1 (5 bases). The CDR3 has 14 residues. From germline, CDR1 is MNHEY and CDR2 SVGEGT. Between the trimmed V and J ends, which lost 0 bases and 7 bases, there was a span of 12 bases.